The next 7 T cell receptor beta chains were all read from a single sample in a study of PD-L1 blockade in urothelial cancer. TCRdb's copy holds only in-frame clones and misses some; the assay was immunoSEQ multiplex PCR. The sample carries around 100,000 clones, approximately 90% recorded once. Time point given: peripheral blood 6 weeks after treatment start. The sample was PBMCs, taken around atezolizumab (anti-PD-L1) treatment. Source of these receptors: a man between 60 and 75 years old with urothelial cancer.

The chain carries TRBV7-9 and TRBJ1-2; maybe TRBD1 (6 bases). This CDR3 spans 12 amino acids. Trimming took 5 bases from V and 5 from J, leaving 9 bases between them. The V gene's germline CDR1 is SEHNR and CDR2 FQNEAQ (reference sequence). CDR3 nucleotides: TGTGCCAGCAGCAAAACAGGGTATGGCTACACCTTC. It codes for CASSKTGYGYTF.

The gene calls are TRBV7-3 and TRBJ2-1, with 9 bases that match TRBD1. The V gene end was trimmed by 1 base and the J gene end by 5 bases; junction bases not matched to a gene: 6. The CDR3 runs to 16 residues. From germline, CDR1 is SGHTA and CDR2 FQGTGA. CDR3 loop: CASSLKGTGFDNEQFF. In DNA, the CDR3 is TGTGCCAGCAGCTTAAAAGGGACAGGGTTCGACAATGAGCAGTTCTTC.

V is TRBV27 and J is TRBJ2-1; 13 nucleotides agree with TRBD2. Losses at the gene ends were 6 bases for V and 6 bases for J; bases not matched to a gene: 11. Germline CDR1 is MNHEY and CDR2 is SMNVEV (reference sequence). The CDR3 covers 17 residues. The CDR3 loop is CASSRGTSGITPNEQFF. In DNA, the CDR3 is TGTGCCAGCAGCCGAGGGACTAGCGGGATCACCCCCAATGAGCAGTTCTTC.

In this sample, this clone turned up once. The chain uses TRBV29-1 and TRBJ2-7; 13 bases line up with TRBD2. The CDR3 sequence is 14 residues long. Per the germline V gene, CDR1 is SQVTM and CDR2 is ANQGSEA. V gave up 4 bases and J gave up 7 bases; unmatched junction bases: 7. The chain's CDR3 is CSVGGLAGRDEQYF. CDR3 DNA: TGCAGCGTTGGGGGACTAGCGGGACGGGATGAGCAGTACTTC.

In nucleotides, the CDR3 is TGTGCCAGCAGTTTAAGGGGTAGGGGTGAAGCTTTCTTT. The encoded protein is CASSLRGRGEAFF. The rearrangement links TRBV27 to TRBJ1-1; D is perhaps TRBD1 (5 bases). Trimming removed 2 bases from V and 7 bases from J, with 11 bases in between. Germline CDR1 MNHEY, CDR2 SMNVEV (reference sequence). This CDR3 region has 13 residues.

V gene TRBV5-1 combines with J gene TRBJ2-5; 8 bases agree with TRBD2. Losses at the gene ends were 0 bases for V and 1 base for J; bases not matched to a gene: 2. The V gene's germline CDR1 is SGHRS and CDR2 YFSETQ. CDR3 length equals 15 residues. The CDR3 loop reads CASSLAGLGQETQYF. DNA for the CDR3: TGCGCCAGCAGCTTGGCGGGACTAGGCCAAGAGACCCAGTACTTC.

The genes are TRBV9 and TRBJ1-2; the D is unclear. V gave up 0 bases and J gave up 3 bases, with 3 bases separating them. CDR1 SGDLS and CDR2 YYNGEE come from the germline V gene. CDR3 length: 12 residues. CDR3 protein: CASSVGDYGYTF. DNA of the CDR3: TGTGCCAGCAGCGTAGGCGACTATGGCTACACCTTC.